The 25 T cell receptor beta chains reported below all come from one sample, sequenced in a study of cytomegalovirus exposure and HLA in healthy donors. Sequenced by immunoSEQ multiplex PCR; TCRdb stores in-frame clones only, minus some. The profile covers under 400,000 clones, with approximately 86% appearing a single time and around 0.96% taken by the ten largest. The specimen was PBMCs. These receptors all stem from a man aged 25 to 45 in good health and CMV-seronegative.

The CDR3 bases are TGTGCCACCCACGATGACAGGGACCCTTTGAACACTGAAGCTTTCTTT. Amino acid sequence: CATHDDRDPLNTEAFF. V and J are TRBV5-4 and TRBJ1-1; 7 nucleotides match TRBD1. The CDR3 sequence is 16 residues long. Germline V gene data show CDR1 as SGHNT and CDR2 as YYREEE (reference sequence). V shed 9 bases and J 0 bases; nucleotides not matched to a gene: 14.

The chain uses TRBV6-6 and TRBJ2-1; maybe TRBD1 (6 bases). This CDR3 contains 15 residues. Deletions cut 6 bases from V and 0 bases from J, with 12 bases between. CDR1 is MNHNY, CDR2 SVGAGI, per germline (reference sequence). CDR3 amino acids: CASRGTGYSYNEQFF. The CDR3 DNA sequence: TGTGCCAGCAGAGGTACAGGGTACTCCTACAATGAGCAGTTCTTC.

The chain links TRBV27 to TRBJ1-4, with 8 bases fitting TRBD1. This CDR3 spans 16 amino acids. J gave up 12 bases and V 2 bases, and 14 bases lay outside the gene matches. From germline, CDR1 is MNHEY and CDR2 SMNVEV (reference sequence). CDR3 loop: CASSLRAGGGFRQLFF. The CDR3, as DNA: TGTGCCAGCAGTTTACGGGCAGGGGGCGGGTTTCGTCAACTGTTTTTT. Drawing the rest from reference TRBV27 and TRBJ1-4, the complete variable domain is EAQVTQNPRYLITVTGKKLTVTCSQNMNHEYMSWYRQDPGLGLRQIYYSMNVEVTDKGDVPEGYKVSRKEKRNFPLILESPSPNQTSLYFCASSLRAGGGFRQLFFGSGTQLSVL.

V gene TRBV19 combines with J gene TRBJ2-1; TRBD2 agrees at 7 bases. The CDR3 loop spans 14 amino acids. Looked up from germline, CDR1 is LNHDA and CDR2 is SQIVND (reference sequence). Trimming at V came to 1 base and at J to 5 bases, leaving 2 bases not matched to a gene. The CDR3 loop reads CASSIVGGNNEQFF. CDR3 nucleotide sequence: TGTGCCAGTAGTATAGTGGGGGGGAACAATGAGCAGTTCTTC.

The genes are TRBV11-2 and TRBJ2-4; tentative D call: TRBD1 (6 bases). V lost 5 bases and J 0 bases, leaving 14 bases between the germline ends. The CDR3 spans 16 residues. CDR1 and CDR2 (germline): SGHAT, FQNNGV. CDR3: CASSPAGALAKNIQYF. CDR3 DNA: TGTGCCAGCAGCCCGGCAGGGGCCCTAGCCAAAAACATTCAGTACTTC.

V usage is TRBV4-3 and J usage is TRBJ2-3; 11 bases match TRBD2. The germline V gene has CDR1 LGHNA and CDR2 YSLEER. The CDR3 consists of 18 residues. V shed 0 bases, J shed 4 bases, and the junction held 9 bases outside the gene matches. CDR3 loop: CASSQDARLAGRSDTQYF. CDR3 bases: TGCGCCAGCAGCCAAGATGCCCGACTAGCGGGGAGGTCAGATACGCAGTATTTT.

Comment on this clone: The sample carries other DNA sequences with the same CDR3. The chain combines TRBV18 with TRBJ2-5; 10 nucleotides align to TRBD1. With V trimmed by 5 bases and J by 5 bases, 5 bases remained unmatched. CDR1 is KGHSH, CDR2 LQKENI, per germline. This CDR3 is built from 14 residues. Here the CDR3 reads CASSSGQGGETQYF. The CDR3 nucleotides read TGTGCCAGCTCAAGCGGACAGGGGGGGGAGACCCAGTACTTC.

The rearrangement uses TRBV4-1 and TRBJ1-1; tentatively, D is TRBD1 (5 bases). With 1 base removed from V and 4 bases from J, the gap between germline ends came to 16 bases. From germline, CDR1 is MGHRA and CDR2 YSYEKL. The CDR3 sequence is 16 residues long. The CDR3 is CASSQVGARRSTEAFF. The CDR3 bases are TGCGCCAGCAGCCAAGTTGGGGCAAGGAGAAGCACTGAAGCTTTCTTT.

The V call is TRBV6-5, the J call TRBJ2-7, with 9 bases that match TRBD1. The V gene's germline CDR1 is MNHEY and CDR2 SVGAGI. This CDR3 is built from 15 residues. Losses at the gene ends were 8 bases for V and 0 bases for J; bases not matched to a gene: 8. The CDR3 sequence: CASRKGTGFSYEQYF. CDR3 nucleotide sequence: TGTGCCAGCCGCAAAGGGACAGGGTTCTCCTACGAGCAGTACTTC.

V and J are TRBV9 and TRBJ1-5, with TRBD1 matching over 7 bases. V dropped 3 bases and J dropped 3; count of bases not matched to a gene: 6. Looked up from germline, CDR1 is SGDLS and CDR2 is YYNGEE. The CDR3 is 15 residues long. CDR3 region: CASSAGDRYNQPQHF. The CDR3 region has the DNA TGTGCCAGCAGCGCTGGGGACAGATACAATCAGCCCCAGCATTTT.

The chain uses TRBV15 and TRBJ2-5; 7 bases are a match to TRBD2. The CDR3 is 15 residues long. V was pared by 2 bases and J by 3 bases, with 6 bases of the junction left unmatched. The germline V gene encodes CDR1 LNHNV and CDR2 YYDKDF (reference sequence). CDR3 amino acids: CATSRRGAGEETQYF. The CDR3 DNA sequence: TGTGCCACCAGCAGACGAGGGGCGGGGGAAGAGACCCAGTACTTC.

V usage is TRBV4-1 and J usage is TRBJ2-4; 7 bases map to TRBD1. Germline CDR1 reads MGHRA; CDR2 reads YSYEKL. Trimming at V came to 3 bases and at J to 2 bases, leaving 7 bases not matched to a gene. The CDR3 is 16 residues long. In DNA form, the CDR3 reads TGCGCCAGCAGCCAGACAGGGATTGCGTCCAAAAACATTCAGTACTTC. Translated: CASSQTGIASKNIQYF.

The rearrangement links TRBV2 to TRBJ2-2; TRBD1 agrees at 7 bases. The CDR3 has 15 residues. Trimming cost V 6 bases and J 0 bases; bases outside gene matches: 4. The germline gives CDR1 SNHLY, CDR2 FYNNEI. DNA for the CDR3: TGTGCCAGCAGGACAGGGACACCGAACACCGGGGAGCTGTTTTTT. Protein sequence: CASRTGTPNTGELFF.

The chain recombines TRBV2 with TRBJ2-7; 7 nucleotides match TRBD1. Unmatched junction bases numbered 7, after V lost 5 bases and J lost 3 bases. In germline, CDR1 is SNHLY, CDR2 FYNNEI. This CDR3 contains 14 residues. The DNA for the CDR3 is TGTGCCAGCAGTATCTTGACAGGGAGCTACGAGCAGTACTTC. Amino acid sequence: CASSILTGSYEQYF.

This clone has only one observation. This chain joins TRBV5-4 and TRBJ2-7; 10 bases agree with TRBD1. J gave up 6 bases and V 4 bases, and 4 bases lay outside the gene matches. This CDR3 has 13 residues. The V gene's germline CDR1 is SGHNT and CDR2 YYREEE (reference sequence). The CDR3 DNA sequence: TGTGCCAGCAGCGCGGGACAGGGGATCGAGCAGTACTTC. Translation gives CASSAGQGIEQYF.

The J gene is TRBJ2-2, the V gene TRBV9, with 10 bases fitting TRBD1. The CDR3 sequence is 16 residues long. The germline gives CDR1 SGDLS, CDR2 YYNGEE. Trimming took 3 bases from V and 6 from J; bases not matched to a gene: 8. This CDR3 reads CASSEPGQGHAGELFF. The DNA for the CDR3 is TGTGCCAGCAGCGAACCGGGACAGGGGCATGCCGGGGAGCTGTTTTTT.

The CDR3 DNA reads TGTGCCAGCAGTCGGACAGGGTCGAACGGGGAGCTGTTTTTT. Translation: CASSRTGSNGELFF. V usage is TRBV2 and J usage is TRBJ2-2; TRBD1 aligns across 8 bases. Germline loops: CDR1 SNHLY, CDR2 FYNNEI. The CDR3 extends over 14 amino acids. The junction had 6 bases not matched to a gene; V was cut back by 5 bases and J by 7 bases.

The chain employs TRBV2 and TRBJ1-6; D is unresolved. This CDR3 spans 13 amino acids. Trimming stripped 6 bases from V and 7 bases from J, with 10 bases between. The germline V gene has CDR1 SNHLY and CDR2 FYNNEI. The CDR3 bases are TGTGCCAGCAGCGGGGAGGTCAATTCACCCCTCCACTTT. As protein: CASSGEVNSPLHF. Together with reference TRBV2 and TRBJ1-6, the CDR3 gives the full variable domain: EPEVTQTPSHQVTQMGQEVILRCVPISNHLYFYWYRQILGQKVEFLVSFYNNEISEKSEIFDDQFSVERPDGSNFTLKIRSTKLEDSAMYFCASSGEVNSPLHFGNGTRLTVT.

The rearrangement links TRBV4-1 to TRBJ2-5, with 8 bases that match TRBD1. CDR1 and CDR2 from the germline V gene are MGHRA and YSYEKL. This CDR3 comprises 16 residues. Losses at the gene ends were 4 bases for V and 4 bases for J; bases not matched to a gene: 11. CDR3 residues: CASSLYPGGASETQYF. The DNA of the CDR3 is TGCGCCAGCAGCCTCTACCCAGGGGGCGCGTCAGAGACCCAGTACTTC.

The gene calls are TRBV4-1 and TRBJ2-2; 7 bases are shared with TRBD2. CDR1 and CDR2 from the germline V gene are MGHRA and YSYEKL. The CDR3 is 16 amino acids. Trimming removed 4 bases from V and 4 bases from J; junction bases left unmatched: 9. CDR3 sequence: CASSRGLRGSTGELFF. CDR3 DNA sequence: TGCGCCAGCAGCCGGGGGTTGCGGGGGAGCACCGGGGAGCTGTTTTTT.

The chain recombines TRBV2 with TRBJ1-1; 7 nucleotides line up with TRBD1. The CDR3 has 12 amino acids. CDR1 and CDR2 from the germline V gene are SNHLY and FYNNEI. The V segment lost 10 bases and the J segment 5 bases; nucleotides outside the gene matches: 7. This CDR3 reads CATTGARTEAFF. CDR3 bases: TGTGCCACCACAGGGGCCCGGACTGAAGCTTTCTTT.

The chain is built from TRBV29-1 and TRBJ2-7; 12 nucleotides match TRBD2. Trimming took 6 bases from V and 2 from J; bases not matched to a gene: 2. Germline CDR1 and CDR2: SQVTM and ANQGSEA. CDR3 length: 13 amino acids. The CDR3 bases are TGCAGCGTGACTAGCGGGGGAGCCTACGAGCAGTACTTC. Translating gives CSVTSGGAYEQYF.

This clone was recorded a few times. This chain uses TRBV11-3 with TRBJ2-3; 8 positions match TRBD1. The CDR3 has 13 residues. The J segment lost 6 bases and the V segment lost 5 bases, leaving 4 bases of the junction unmatched. From germline, CDR1 is SGHNT and CDR2 YENEEA. The CDR3 loop reads CASSPDRGDTQYF. DNA of the CDR3: TGTGCCAGCAGCCCCGACAGGGGCGATACGCAGTATTTT. Full variable domain (rest looked up from reference TRBV11-3 and TRBJ2-3): EAGVVQSPRYKIIEKKQPVAFWCNPISGHNTLYWYLQNLGQGPELLIRYENEEAVDDSQLPKDRFSAERLKGVDSTLKIQPAELGDSAVYLCASSPDRGDTQYFGPGTRLTVL.

In this sample, this clone turned up a few times. This rearrangement joins TRBV18 to TRBJ1-5; D may be TRBD1 (6 bases). Trimming stripped 0 bases from V and 6 bases from J, with 15 bases between. The CDR3 is 16 residues long. The germline CDR1 and CDR2 sequences are KGHSH and LQKENI. The CDR3 loop is CASSPPNGKQGQPQHF. CDR3 sequence (DNA): TGTGCCAGCTCACCACCGAACGGGAAACAGGGTCAGCCCCAGCATTTT.

The chain has TRBV5-6 and TRBJ1-5; D remains unclear. Germline V gives CDR1 SGHDT, CDR2 YYEEEE. The CDR3 spans 15 residues. V was clipped by 0 bases and J by 11 bases, with 18 bases between them. CDR3 loop: CASSLDGGRKGAQHF. CDR3 nucleotides: TGTGCCAGCAGCTTGGACGGCGGCCGAAAAGGAGCCCAGCATTTT.